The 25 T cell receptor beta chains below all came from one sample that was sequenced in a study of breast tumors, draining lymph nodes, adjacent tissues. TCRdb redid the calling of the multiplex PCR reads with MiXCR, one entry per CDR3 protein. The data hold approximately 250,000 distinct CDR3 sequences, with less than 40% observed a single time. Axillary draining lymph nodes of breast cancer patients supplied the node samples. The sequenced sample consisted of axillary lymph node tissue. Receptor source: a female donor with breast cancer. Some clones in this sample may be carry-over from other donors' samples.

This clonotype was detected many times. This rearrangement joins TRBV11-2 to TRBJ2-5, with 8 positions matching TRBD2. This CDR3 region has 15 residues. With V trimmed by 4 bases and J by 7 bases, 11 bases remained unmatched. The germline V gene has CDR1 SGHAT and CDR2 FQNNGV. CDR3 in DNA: TGTGCCAGCAGCTCCGGGACTAGGGGGGGGAGGACCCAGTACTTC. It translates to CASSSGTRGGRTQYF.

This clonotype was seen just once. DNA for the CDR3: TGTGCCAGCAGCGGAACCGTTTGGGGACGGCAAGAGACCCAGTACTTC. Amino acids: CASSGTVWGRQETQYF. The chain links TRBV9 to TRBJ2-7, with D perhaps assigned TRBD1 or TRBD2 (5 bases each). The assigned J gene may be wrong: the sequence end matches TRBJ2-5 better. The CDR3 totals 16 residues. The V gene's germline CDR1 is SGDLS and CDR2 YYNGEE.

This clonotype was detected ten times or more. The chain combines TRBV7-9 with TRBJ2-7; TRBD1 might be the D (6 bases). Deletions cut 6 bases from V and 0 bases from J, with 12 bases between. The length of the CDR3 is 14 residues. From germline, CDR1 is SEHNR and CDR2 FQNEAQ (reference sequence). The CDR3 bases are TGTGCCAGCAGTCGGACGGACAGCTCCTACGAGCAGTACTTC. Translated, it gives CASSRTDSSYEQYF.

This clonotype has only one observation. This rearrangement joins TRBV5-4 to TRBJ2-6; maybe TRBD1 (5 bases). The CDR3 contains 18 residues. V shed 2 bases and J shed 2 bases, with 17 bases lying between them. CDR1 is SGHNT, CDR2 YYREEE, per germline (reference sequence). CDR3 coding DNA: TGTGCCAGCAGCTTTTTAGGGGCGATTGAGGCTGGGGCCAACGTCCTGACTTTC. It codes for CASSFLGAIEAGANVLTF.

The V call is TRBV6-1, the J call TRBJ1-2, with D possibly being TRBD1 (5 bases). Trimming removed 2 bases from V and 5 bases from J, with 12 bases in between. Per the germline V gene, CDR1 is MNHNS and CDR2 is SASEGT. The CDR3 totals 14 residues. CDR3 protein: CASSESRVGYGYTF. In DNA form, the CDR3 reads TGTGCCAGCAGTGAATCCAGGGTGGGATATGGCTACACCTTC.

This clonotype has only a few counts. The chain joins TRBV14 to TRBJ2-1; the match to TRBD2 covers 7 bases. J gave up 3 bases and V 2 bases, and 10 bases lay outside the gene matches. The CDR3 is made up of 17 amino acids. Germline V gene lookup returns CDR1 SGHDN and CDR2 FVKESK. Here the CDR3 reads CASSQYDLGRYYNEQFF. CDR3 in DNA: TGTGCCAGCAGCCAATATGATCTCGGGAGGTACTACAATGAGCAGTTCTTC.

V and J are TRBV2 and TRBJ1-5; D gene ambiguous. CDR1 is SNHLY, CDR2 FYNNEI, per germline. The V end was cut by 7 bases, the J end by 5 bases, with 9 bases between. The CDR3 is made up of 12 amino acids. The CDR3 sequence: CASTEQDQPQHF. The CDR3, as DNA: TGTGCCAGCACGGAGCAAGATCAGCCCCAGCATTTT.

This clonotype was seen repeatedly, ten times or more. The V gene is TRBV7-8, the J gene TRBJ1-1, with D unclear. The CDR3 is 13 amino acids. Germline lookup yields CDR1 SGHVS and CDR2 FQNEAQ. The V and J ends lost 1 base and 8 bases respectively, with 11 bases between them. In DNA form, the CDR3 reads TGTGCCAGCAGCTTAGAACCCACTTCAGAAGCTTTCTTT. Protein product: CASSLEPTSEAFF.

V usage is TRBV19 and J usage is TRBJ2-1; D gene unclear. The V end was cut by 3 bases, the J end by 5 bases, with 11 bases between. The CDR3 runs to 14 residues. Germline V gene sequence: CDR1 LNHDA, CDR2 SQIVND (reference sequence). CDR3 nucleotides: TGTGCCAGTAGTATGCAAAGGGCCGACAATGAGCAGTTCTTC. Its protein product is CASSMQRADNEQFF. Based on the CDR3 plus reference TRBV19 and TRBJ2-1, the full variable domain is DGGITQSPKYLFRKEGQNVTLSCEQNLNHDAMYWYRQDPGQGLRLIYYSQIVNDFQKGDIAEGYSVSREKKESFPLTVTSAQKNPTAFYLCASSMQRADNEQFFGPGTRLTVL.

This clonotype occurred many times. The CDR3 DNA sequence: TGTGCCAGCACCCTGACAGGGGGCGCGGACGAGCAGTACTTC. Translated: CASTLTGGADEQYF. V usage is TRBV6-1 and J usage is TRBJ2-7; 10 bases are shared with TRBD1. Germline V lookup: CDR1 MNHNS, CDR2 SASEGT. Germline trimming cut 7 bases from V and 5 bases from J; bases unmatched to any gene: 8. CDR3 length equals 14 residues.

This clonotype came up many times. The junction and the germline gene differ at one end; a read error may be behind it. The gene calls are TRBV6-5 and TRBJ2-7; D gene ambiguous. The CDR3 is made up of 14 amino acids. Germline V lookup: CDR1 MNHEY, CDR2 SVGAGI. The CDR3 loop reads CASSHSFTDYEQYF. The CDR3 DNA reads TGTGCCAGCAGTCACTCGTTCACGGACTACGAGCAGTACTTC.

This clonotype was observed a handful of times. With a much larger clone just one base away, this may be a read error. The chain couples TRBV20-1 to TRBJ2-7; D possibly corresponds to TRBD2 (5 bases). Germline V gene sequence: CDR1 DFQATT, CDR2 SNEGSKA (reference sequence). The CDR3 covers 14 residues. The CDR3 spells CSARAPGGSSEQYF. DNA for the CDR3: TGCAGTGCTAGAGCCCCTGGCGGGTCCTCCGAGCAGTACTTC.

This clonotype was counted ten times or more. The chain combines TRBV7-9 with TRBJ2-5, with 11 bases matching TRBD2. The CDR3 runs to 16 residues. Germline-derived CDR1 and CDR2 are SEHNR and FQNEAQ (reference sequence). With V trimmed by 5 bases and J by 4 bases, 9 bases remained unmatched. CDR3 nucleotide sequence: TGTGCCAGCAGCGAGACTAGCGGGGCCCCGGGAGAGACCCAGTACTTC. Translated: CASSETSGAPGETQYF.

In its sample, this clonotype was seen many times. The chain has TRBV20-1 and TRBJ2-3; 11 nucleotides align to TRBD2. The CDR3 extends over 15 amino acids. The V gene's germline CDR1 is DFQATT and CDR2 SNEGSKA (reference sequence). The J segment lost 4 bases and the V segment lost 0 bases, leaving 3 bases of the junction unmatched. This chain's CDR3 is CSARDPSGGSDTQYF. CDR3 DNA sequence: TGCAGTGCTAGAGACCCTAGCGGGGGGTCAGATACGCAGTATTTT.

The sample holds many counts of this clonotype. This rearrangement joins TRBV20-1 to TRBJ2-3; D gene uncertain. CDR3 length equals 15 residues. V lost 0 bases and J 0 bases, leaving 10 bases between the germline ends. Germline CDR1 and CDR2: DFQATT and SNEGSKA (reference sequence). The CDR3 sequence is CSARDGRLSTDTQYF. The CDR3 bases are TGCAGTGCTAGAGATGGGCGTTTAAGCACAGATACGCAGTATTTT.

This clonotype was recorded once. This CDR3 is CASSPGQGRDSPLHF. CDR3 DNA sequence: TGTGCCAGCAGCCCCGGCCAGGGAAGAGACTCACCCCTCCACTTT. The chain combines TRBV7-2 with TRBJ1-6, with D tentatively TRBD1 (5 bases). Per the germline V gene, CDR1 is SGHTA and CDR2 is FQGNSA. This CDR3 is 15 amino acids long. The germline V and J ends were trimmed by 5 bases and 10 bases, with 18 bases remaining between them. Filled out from reference TRBV7-2 and TRBJ1-6, the complete variable domain reads GAGVSQSPSNKVTEKGKDVELRCDPISGHTALYWYRQSLGQGLEFLIYFQGNSAPDKSGLPSDRFSAERTGGSVSTLTIQRTQQEDSAVYLCASSPGQGRDSPLHFGNGTRLTVT.

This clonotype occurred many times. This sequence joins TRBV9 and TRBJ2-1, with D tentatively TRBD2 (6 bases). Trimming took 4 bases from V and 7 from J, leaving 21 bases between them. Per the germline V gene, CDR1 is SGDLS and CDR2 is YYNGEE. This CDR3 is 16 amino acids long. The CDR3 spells CASSPRLRGGTNEQFF. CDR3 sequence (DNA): TGTGCCAGCAGCCCACGACTGCGGGGCGGGACTAATGAGCAGTTCTTC. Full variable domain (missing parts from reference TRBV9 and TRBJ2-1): DSGVTQTPKHLITATGQRVTLRCSPRSGDLSVYWYQQSLDQGLQFLIQYYNGEERAKGNILERFSAQQFPDLHSELNLSSLELGDSALYFCASSPRLRGGTNEQFFGPGTRLTVL.

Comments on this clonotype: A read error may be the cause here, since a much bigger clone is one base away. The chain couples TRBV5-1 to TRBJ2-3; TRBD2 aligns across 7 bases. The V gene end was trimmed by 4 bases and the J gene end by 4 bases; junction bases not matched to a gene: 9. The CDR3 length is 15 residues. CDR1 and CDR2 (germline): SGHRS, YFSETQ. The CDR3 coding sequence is TGCGCCAGCAGCGCCCGAGCGGGGACCGCAGATACGCAGTATTTT. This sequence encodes CASSARAGTADTQYF.

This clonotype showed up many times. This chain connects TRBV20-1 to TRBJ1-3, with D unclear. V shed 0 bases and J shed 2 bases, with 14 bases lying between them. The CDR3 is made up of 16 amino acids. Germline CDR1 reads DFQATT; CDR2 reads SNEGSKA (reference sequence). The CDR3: CSARDSSGSPGNTIYF. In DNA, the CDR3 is TGCAGTGCTAGAGATTCGTCGGGGTCTCCTGGAAACACCATATATTTT.

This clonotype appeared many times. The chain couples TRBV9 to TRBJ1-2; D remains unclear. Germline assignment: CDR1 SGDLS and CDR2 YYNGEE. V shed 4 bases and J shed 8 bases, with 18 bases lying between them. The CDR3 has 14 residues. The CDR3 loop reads CASSTDENLGGYTF. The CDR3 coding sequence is TGTGCCAGCAGCACGGACGAAAACTTAGGGGGCTACACCTTC.

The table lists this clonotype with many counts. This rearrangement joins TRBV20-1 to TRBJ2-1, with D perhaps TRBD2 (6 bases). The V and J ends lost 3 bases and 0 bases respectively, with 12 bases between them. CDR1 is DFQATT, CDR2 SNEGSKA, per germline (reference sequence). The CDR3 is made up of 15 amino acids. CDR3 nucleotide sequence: TGCAGTGCTAGGAACGTGCGGGGCTCCTACAATGAGCAGTTCTTC. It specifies CSARNVRGSYNEQFF.

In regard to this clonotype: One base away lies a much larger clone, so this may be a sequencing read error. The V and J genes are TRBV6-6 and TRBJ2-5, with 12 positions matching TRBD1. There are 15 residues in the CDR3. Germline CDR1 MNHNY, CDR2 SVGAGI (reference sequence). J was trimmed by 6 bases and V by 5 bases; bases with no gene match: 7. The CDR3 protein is CASSPRDRGQKTQYF. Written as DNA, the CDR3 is TGTGCCAGCAGTCCCCGGGACAGGGGGCAAAAGACCCAGTACTTC.

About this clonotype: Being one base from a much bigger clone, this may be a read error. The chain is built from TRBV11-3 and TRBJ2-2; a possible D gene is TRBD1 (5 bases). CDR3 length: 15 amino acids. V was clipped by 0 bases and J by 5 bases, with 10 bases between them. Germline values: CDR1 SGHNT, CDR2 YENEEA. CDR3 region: CASSLDIQATGELFF. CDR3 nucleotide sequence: TGTGCCAGCAGCTTAGATATACAGGCAACCGGGGAGCTGTTTTTT.

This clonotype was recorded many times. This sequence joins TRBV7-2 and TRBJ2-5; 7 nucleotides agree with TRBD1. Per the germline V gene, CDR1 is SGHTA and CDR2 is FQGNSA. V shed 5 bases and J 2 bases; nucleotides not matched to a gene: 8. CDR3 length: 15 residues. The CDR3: CASSPTRGPQETQYF. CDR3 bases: TGTGCCAGCAGCCCGACGAGGGGGCCTCAAGAGACCCAGTACTTC. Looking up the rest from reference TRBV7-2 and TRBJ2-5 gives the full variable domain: GAGVSQSPSNKVTEKGKDVELRCDPISGHTALYWYRQSLGQGLEFLIYFQGNSAPDKSGLPSDRFSAERTGGSVSTLTIQRTQQEDSAVYLCASSPTRGPQETQYFGPGTRLLVL.

DNA for the CDR3: TGTGCCTGGAGAAGCCAGGTTGCAAATCAGCCCCAGCATTTT. Protein product: CAWRSQVANQPQHF. V and J are TRBV30 and TRBJ1-5, with D unresolved. Germline loops: CDR1 GTSNPN, CDR2 SVGIG (reference sequence). V was trimmed by 3 bases and J by 4 bases, leaving 13 bases between them. The CDR3 contains 14 residues.